This T cell receptor beta chain is from a study of regulatory T cells in long-lasting Graves disease. About the study: By definition, persistent Graves' disease involved antithyroid drugs for over 5 years alongside positive TSH receptor antibodies.

Construction of TCR beta libraries relied on iRepertoire HTBI primers and on Arm-PCR targeting CDR3 regions. Original methodology: Looking across samples, the authors found about 62 TRBV and 14 TRBJ segments. TCRdb itself ran the multiplex PCR reads through MiXCR, one entry per CDR3 protein. None of the V and J calls come from the authors' own analysis; TCRdb made them. The table has over 250,000 distinct CDR3 sequences, 22% seen once. This clonotype was seen repeatedly, ten times or more. The antigen remains undetermined. General study points: Segments TRBV28, TRBJ1-2 and TRBJ2-5 showed preferential usage in persistent disease.

Time point meaning: persistent/refractory GD, antithyroid drugs over 5 years with positive TRAb. After RNA was extracted from PBMCs, the TCR library was made from it. Xi'an, China, was home to the endocrinology department that provided patients. The CDR3 is 18 residues long. J was trimmed by 6 bases and V by 2 bases; bases with no gene match: 13. In germline, CDR1 is MDHEN, CDR2 SYDVKM. This TCR was recovered from a female donor with Graves disease. The chain is built from TRBV28 and TRBJ2-1, with 10 bases fitting TRBD2. The specimen comprised peripheral blood mononuclear cells (PBMCs), sampled when the disease was refractory, from a patient treated with antithyroid drugs. The CDR3 coding sequence is TGTGCCAGCAGTTTAACGGCTAGCGGGAGAAATAGGGGCAATGAGCAGTTCTTC. Protein sequence: CASSLTASGRNRGNEQFF.